These 19 T cell receptor beta chains were all obtained from the same sample, sequenced in a study of T cells after yellow fever vaccination. Each CDR3 protein gets one entry after TCRdb re-called the 5' RACE reads with MiXCR. The data contain a few hundred thousand distinct CDR3 sequences, 6.5% to 8.5% of them singletons. The source was CD4+ T cells sorted from PBMCs, collected 15 days after the yellow fever booster vaccination. Receptors originate from a man between 25 and 39 years old who received the YFV17D yellow fever vaccine.

There are many counts of this clonotype. This rearrangement joins TRBV7-2 to TRBJ2-5, with D possibly matching TRBD2 (6 bases). V lost 0 bases and J 2 bases, leaving 10 bases between the germline ends. The germline gives CDR1 SGHTA, CDR2 FQGNSA. This CDR3 has 15 residues. CDR3 in amino acids: CASSLAGGIQETQYF. In DNA form, the CDR3 reads TGTGCCAGCAGCTTAGCGGGCGGGATACAAGAGACCCAGTACTTC.

This clonotype occurred a few times. V and J are TRBV5-1 and TRBJ1-2; D gene ambiguous. Germline CDR1 reads SGHRS; CDR2 reads YFSETQ. V lost 2 bases and J 6 bases, leaving 17 bases between the germline ends. There are 15 residues in the CDR3. This CDR3 is CASSFLSRTLNGYTF. The CDR3 DNA reads as TGCGCCAGCAGCTTTTTGTCGAGGACCCTTAATGGCTACACCTTC.

This clonotype was found many times. The chain joins TRBV10-2 to TRBJ2-2; 11 bases line up with TRBD1. Germline V CDR1 and CDR2: WSHSY, SAAADI. The CDR3 is 16 amino acids. The junction had 5 bases not matched to a gene; V was cut back by 5 bases and J by 3 bases. The CDR3 protein is CASSLPGQGDTGELFF. The CDR3 DNA reads as TGCGCCAGCAGTCTCCCGGGACAGGGGGACACCGGGGAGCTGTTTTTT.

This clonotype was counted many times. The gene calls are TRBV5-1 and TRBJ2-7; TRBD2 agrees at 8 bases. Germline V CDR1 and CDR2: SGHRS, YFSETQ. Germline trimming cut 4 bases from V and 1 base from J; bases unmatched to any gene: 7. This CDR3 comprises 15 residues. CDR3 nucleotide sequence: TGCGCCAGCAGCCGAGGGACTAGTGGGTCCTACGAGCAGTACTTC. Protein: CASSRGTSGSYEQYF.

The chain uses TRBV7-6 and TRBJ1-3; D gene ambiguous. Germline assignment: CDR1 SGHVS and CDR2 FNYEAQ. This CDR3 comprises 11 residues. Between the trimmed V and J ends, which lost 7 bases and 0 bases, there was a span of 1 base. The CDR3 DNA sequence: TGTGCCAGCATCTCTGGAAACACCATATATTTT. The encoded protein is CASISGNTIYF. Based on the CDR3 plus reference TRBV7-6 and TRBJ1-3, the full variable domain is GAGVSQSPRYKVTKRGQDVALRCDPISGHVSLYWYRQALGQGPEFLTYFNYEAQQDKSGLPNDRFSAERPEGSISTLTIQRTEQRDSAMYRCASISGNTIYFGEGSWLTVV.

This clonotype was recorded at least ten times. This chain uses TRBV12-3 or TRBV12-4 with TRBJ2-7; tentatively, D is TRBD1 (6 bases). V lost 1 base to trimming and J lost 6 bases, with 10 bases between them. The CDR3 runs 13 residues. The CDR3 loop is CASSLGQAGEQYF. DNA of the CDR3: TGTGCCAGCAGTTTAGGACAGGCTGGCGAGCAGTACTTC.

This clonotype has only a few counts. The chain couples TRBV29-1 to TRBJ2-3, with TRBD2 identical over 11 bases. The ends lost 7 bases at V and 5 bases at J; junction bases unmatched: 8. The CDR3 consists of 14 residues. Germline V lookup: CDR1 SQVTM, CDR2 ANQGSEA. CDR3 protein: CSAPELAGEDTQYF. In DNA, the CDR3 is TGCAGCGCACCTGAACTAGCGGGAGAAGATACGCAGTATTTT.

A few counts support this clonotype. The chain is built from TRBV20-1 and TRBJ2-7; D gene ambiguous. Germline CDR1 and CDR2: DFQATT and SNEGSKA (reference sequence). V was trimmed by 7 bases and J by 2 bases, leaving 15 bases between them. The CDR3 extends over 13 amino acids. The CDR3 DNA reads TGCAGTGGCTACGACACTACTACCTACGAGCAGTACTTC. This translates into CSGYDTTTYEQYF.

The sample holds a few counts of this clonotype. This chain joins TRBV18 and TRBJ2-7; 8 positions agree with TRBD2. Germline CDR1 KGHSH, CDR2 LQKENI. The V gene end was trimmed by 4 bases and the J gene end by 5 bases; junction bases not matched to a gene: 4. CDR3 length equals 13 residues. The CDR3 coding sequence is TGTGCCAGCTCACGGACTAGCCCCCACGAGCAGTACTTC. It specifies CASSRTSPHEQYF.

The chain recombines TRBV5-1 with TRBJ2-1, with 14 bases that match TRBD2. The CDR3 extends over 14 amino acids. Germline CDR1 reads SGHRS; CDR2 reads YFSETQ. V lost 4 bases, J lost 9 bases, and 3 bases stayed unmatched. The CDR3 nucleotides read TGCGCCAGCAGCCCGACTAGCGGGAGGGTTGAGCAGTTCTTC. The encoded protein is CASSPTSGRVEQFF.

This clonotype has only a few counts. The J gene is TRBJ2-7, the V gene TRBV12-3 or TRBV12-4, with 10 bases that match TRBD1. The CDR3 totals 14 residues. The trim removed 8 bases at V and 6 bases at J, leaving 10 bases unmatched. In DNA, the CDR3 is TGTGCCAGCCGCAAGACAGGGGGCCGGGGCGAGCAGTACTTC. This encodes CASRKTGGRGEQYF.

This clonotype was found a few times. The chain uses TRBV12-3 or TRBV12-4 and TRBJ2-5; 7 bases line up with TRBD2. This CDR3 is built from 13 residues. Trimming at V came to 7 bases and at J to 2 bases, leaving 4 bases not matched to a gene. The CDR3 sequence is CASTRGSQETQYF. The DNA for the CDR3 is TGTGCCAGCACTCGCGGGAGTCAAGAGACCCAGTACTTC.

The V gene is TRBV24-1, the J gene TRBJ2-3; the match to TRBD1 covers 9 bases. The CDR3 is 15 amino acids. The germline gives CDR1 KGHDR, CDR2 SFDVKD. V lost 4 bases to trimming and J lost 5 bases; unmatched junction nucleotides: 6. CDR3 DNA: TGTGCCACCAGTGACAGGACAGGGGCCGGAGATACGCAGTATTTT. It translates to CATSDRTGAGDTQYF.

The table lists this clonotype with many counts. The chain links TRBV12-3 or TRBV12-4 to TRBJ2-5; D remains ambiguous. V dropped 2 bases and J dropped 6 bases, with 10 bases sitting between them. The CDR3 length is 13 residues. The CDR3 loop is CASSLSVSKTQYF. The CDR3 nucleotides are TGTGCCAGCAGTTTAAGTGTCTCGAAGACCCAGTACTTC.

The chain recombines TRBV18 with TRBJ2-1; 10 bases are a match to TRBD2. Germline loops: CDR1 KGHSH, CDR2 LQKENI. J was trimmed by 4 bases and V by 4 bases; bases with no gene match: 10. There are 17 residues in the CDR3. For the CDR3, the DNA is TGTGCCAGCTCACGGGCCTTAGCGGGAGGTAATTACAATGAGCAGTTCTTC. Its protein product is CASSRALAGGNYNEQFF.

This clonotype has at least ten counts. The chain employs TRBV12-3 or TRBV12-4 and TRBJ2-7, with unresolved D. The V gene lost 2 bases and the J gene lost 6 bases, with 11 bases spanning the gap. The CDR3 sequence is 13 residues long. The CDR3 reads CASSLLEKGEQYF. Here the CDR3 DNA reads TGTGCCAGCAGTTTACTAGAGAAGGGCGAGCAGTACTTC.

There are many counts of this clonotype. The chain has TRBV28 and TRBJ1-4; D possibly corresponds to TRBD1 (5 bases). CDR1 and CDR2 (germline): MDHEN, SYDVKM. The CDR3 runs to 13 residues. Trimming took off 3 bases at V and 8 bases at J, with 10 bases between the two ends. CDR3 sequence reads: CASSLGGSEKLFF. In DNA form, the CDR3 reads TGTGCCAGCAGTTTGGGGGGTAGCGAAAAACTGTTTTTT.

This clonotype has a count of ten or more. The CDR3 coding sequence is TGTGCCAGCAGTTTATTGGACACCGGGGAGCTGTTTTTT. It specifies CASSLLDTGELFF. J is TRBJ2-2 and V is TRBV28; D remains unclear. The CDR3 covers 13 residues. Germline CDR1 is MDHEN and CDR2 is SYDVKM. The V gene lost 1 base and the J gene lost 3 bases, with 3 bases spanning the gap.

The rearrangement joins TRBV19 to TRBJ2-1; tentative D call: TRBD2 (6 bases). V lost 11 bases and J lost 7, with 18 bases in between. The CDR3 spans 13 residues. Germline V gene lookup returns CDR1 LNHDA and CDR2 SQIVND (reference sequence). CDR3 region: CASRGSKRNEQFF. As DNA, the CDR3 is TGTGCCTCTCGGGGGTCCAAGCGGAATGAGCAGTTCTTC.